This T cell receptor beta chain was found in a study of Ad26.COV2.S vaccination and SARS-CoV-2 variants. Study background: The vaccine Ad26.COV2.S was put into the muscle once, or twice with 56 days between.

The treatment here: 15 to 20 received Ad26.COV2.S at low or high dose, single or two shots; five or six received placebo; per-sample allocation not given. Specimen acquisition occurred on day 63 following the initial vaccine or placebo injection. Vaccination used an Ad26 vector expressing Wuhan-strain SARS-CoV-2 spike. Repertoires were generated with immunoSEQ multiplex PCR, while TCRdb's copy carries only in-frame clones and drops some. The sample lists about 400,000 clones, approximately 91% occurring once. This clone was seen only a few times. The sequenced sample was peripheral blood, obtained in a trial of Ad26.COV2.S vaccine versus placebo. This clonotype originated in a person between 18 and 65 years old who received the Ad26.COV2.S COVID-19 vaccine or a placebo.

CDR3 sequence (DNA): TGTGCCAGCAGCTTAGCTCGGATAGCGGGGTACAATGAGCAGTTCTTC. Its protein is CASSLARIAGYNEQFF. The chain has TRBV7-9 and TRBJ2-1, with 8 bases lining up with TRBD2. The CDR3 has 16 amino acids. The junction had 5 bases not matched to a gene; V was cut back by 0 bases and J by 4 bases. Germline assignment: CDR1 SEHNR and CDR2 FQNEAQ (reference sequence).